This TCR beta chain is drawn from a study of T cell repertoires in cytomegalovirus infection. On the study more broadly: As its CMV epitopes, the study selected recently identified HLA-C-restricted and well-studied HLA-B-restricted targets. Indicated by public TCR beta signatures were CMV infection and matching HLA type. Study-wide results and limits: Within the response measured ex vivo, HLA-C-restricted CMV-specific TCR beta clonotypes were dominant.

To note about this clonotype: Its antigen is not known.

TCRdb recomputed calls from the reads with MiXCR, one row per CDR3 protein. The sample records 900,000 to 950,000 distinct CDR3 sequences, around 30% being singletons. Germline V CDR1 and CDR2: SGHTA, FQGTGA. Trimming pared 3 bases from V and 4 bases from J, leaving 9 bases between. The CDR3 is made up of 13 amino acids. The input for sequencing was cultured CD8+ T cells from PBMCs, taken from culture after CMV antigen stimulation. The clonotype originates from a human donor in good health (CMV status not recorded). Some clones in this sample may be carry-over from other donors' samples. This chain joins TRBV7-3 and TRBJ1-2; the D gene is possibly TRBD1 (6 bases). The CDR3 bases are TGTGCCAGCAGCTTTATAGGGGGCTATGGCTACACCTTC. It is translated as CASSFIGGYGYTF.